This TCR beta chain was sequenced during a study of early T cells in non-severe SARS-CoV-2 infection. Overall study context: Alpha and beta chains were unpaired, from unsorted whole-blood bulk RNA. Study-level results: Anti-spike CD8 responses were favored by VDJdb matching, which missed private and CD4 specificities.

Worth noting for this clonotype: Antigen unknown. A much larger clone differs from this one at a single base, so this may be a read error.

Germline V gene sequence: CDR1 SGDLS, CDR2 YYNGEE. The CDR3 has 13 amino acids. Trimming cost V 8 bases and J 5 bases; bases outside gene matches: 10. Individually, cDNA molecules had unique molecular identifiers attached to them. TCRdb re-called the 5' RACE reads through MiXCR, storing one row per CDR3 protein. The data show fewer than 30,000 distinct CDR3 sequences, 4.3% seen once. The rearrangement joins TRBV9 to TRBJ2-7; TRBD2 matches at 7 bases. The TCR sequence derives from an adult who was a healthcare worker with PCR-confirmed SARS-CoV-2 infection or an uninfected control (not recorded which). The sequenced sample was whole blood. The CDR3, as DNA: TGTGCCAGTAACCGGGAGGTAGCGGACGAGCAGTACTTC. The encoded protein is CASNREVADEQYF.